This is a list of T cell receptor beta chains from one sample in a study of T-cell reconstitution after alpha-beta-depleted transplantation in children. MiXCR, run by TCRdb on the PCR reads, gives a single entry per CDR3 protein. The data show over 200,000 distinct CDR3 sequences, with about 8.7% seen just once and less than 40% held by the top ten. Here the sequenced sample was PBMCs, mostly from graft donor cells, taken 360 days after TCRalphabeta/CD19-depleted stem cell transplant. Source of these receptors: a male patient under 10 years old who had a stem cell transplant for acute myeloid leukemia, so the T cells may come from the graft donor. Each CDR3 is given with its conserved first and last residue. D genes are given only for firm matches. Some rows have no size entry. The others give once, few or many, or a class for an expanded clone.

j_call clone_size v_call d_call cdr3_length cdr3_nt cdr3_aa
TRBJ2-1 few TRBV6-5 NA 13 TGTGCCAGCAGGCTCCGCCTCGACAATGAGCAGTTCTTC CASRLRLDNEQFF
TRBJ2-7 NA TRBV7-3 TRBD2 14 TGTGCCAGCAGCTCATCCGGGAGGGTCTACGAGCAGTACTTC CASSSSGRVYEQYF
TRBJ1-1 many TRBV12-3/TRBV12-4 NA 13 TGTGCCAGCAGCTCCCCCATGAACACTGAAGCTTTCTTT CASSSPMNTEAFF
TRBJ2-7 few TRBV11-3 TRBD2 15 TGTGCCAGCAGCTTAAGCGGAGCGGGAGAATACGAGCAGTACTTC CASSLSGAGEYEQYF
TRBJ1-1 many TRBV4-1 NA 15 TGCGCCAGCAGCCTCCTAAACAGAATAGGGACTGAAGCTTTCTTT CASSLLNRIGTEAFF
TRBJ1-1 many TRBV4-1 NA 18 TGCGCCAGCAGCCAAGATCTTCACGGGGCCCTAACGAACACTGAAGCTTTCTTT CASSQDLHGALTNTEAFF
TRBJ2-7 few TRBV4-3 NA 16 TGCGCCAGCAGCCAAGATCGTTATGGGAGCTCCTACGAGCAGTACTTC CASSQDRYGSSYEQYF
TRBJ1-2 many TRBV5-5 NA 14 TGTGCCAGCAGCCTGGCAGGAGCTAACTATGGCTACACCTTC CASSLAGANYGYTF
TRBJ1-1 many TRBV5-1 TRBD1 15 TGCGCCAGCAGCTTACCCCACAGGGGGGGAACTGAAGCTTTCTTT CASSLPHRGGTEAFF
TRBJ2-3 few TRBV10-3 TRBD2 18 TGTGCCATCAGTCGGACTAGCGGGGGCGGTTTCACTTCAAATACGCAGTATTTT CAISRTSGGGFTSNTQYF
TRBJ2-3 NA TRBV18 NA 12 TGTGCCAGCTCACCCACACAGGATACGCAGTATTTT CASSPTQDTQYF
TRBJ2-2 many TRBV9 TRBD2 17 TGTGCCAGCAGCGTAGAAGCCTTCGGCGGGAGCACCGGGGAGCTGTTTTTT CASSVEAFGGSTGELFF
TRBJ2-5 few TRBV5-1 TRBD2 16 TGCGCCAGCACACACGGCCCGGGGGGTGGAAAAGAGACCCAGTACTTC CASTHGPGGGKETQYF
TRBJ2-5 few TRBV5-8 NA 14 TGTGCCAGCAGCTTGAAGGGACTTCAAGAGACCCAGTACTTC CASSLKGLQETQYF
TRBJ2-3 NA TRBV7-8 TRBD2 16 TGTGCCAGCAGCGAAAGACTAGCGGGAGGGACAGATACGCAGTATTTT CASSERLAGGTDTQYF
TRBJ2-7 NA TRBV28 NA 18 TGTGCCAGCAGCTCCACCTTCCGGGACCTCCAAACCTCCTACGAGCAGTACTTC CASSSTFRDLQTSYEQYF
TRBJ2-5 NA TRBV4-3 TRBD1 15 TGCGCCAGCAGCCCAAGACCGGGACAGACGGAGACCCAGTACTTC CASSPRPGQTETQYF
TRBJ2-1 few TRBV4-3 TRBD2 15 TGCGCCAGTCAACGGAAGCGGGAGGGCCCTCATGAGCAGTTCTTC CASQRKREGPHEQFF
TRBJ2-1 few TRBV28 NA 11 TGTGCCAGCAGCCTGACCGGGAGCTGGACTTTT CASSLTGSWTF
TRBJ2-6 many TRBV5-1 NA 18 TGCGCCAGCAGCTTGGAGTCTGCCTACAGGTCTGGGGCCAACGTCCTGACTTTC CASSLESAYRSGANVLTF
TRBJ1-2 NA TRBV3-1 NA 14 TGTGCCAGCAGCCAAGAAACCTCGGGATATGGCTACACCTTC CASSQETSGYGYTF
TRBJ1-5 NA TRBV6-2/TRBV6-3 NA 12 TGTGCCAGCAGTTACTCGTATCAGCCCCAGCATTTT CASSYSYQPQHF
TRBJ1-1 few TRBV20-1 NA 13 TGCAGTGCTAGAGATCGAGTAAACACTGAAGCTTTCTTT CSARDRVNTEAFF
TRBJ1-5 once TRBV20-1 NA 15 TGCAGTGCTTCACCGGGACGGAATAGCAATCAGCCCCAGCATTTT CSASPGRNSNQPQHF
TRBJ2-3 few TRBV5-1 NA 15 TGCGCCAGCAGCTTGGGACTTTCTTCCACAGATACGCAGTATTTT CASSLGLSSTDTQYF
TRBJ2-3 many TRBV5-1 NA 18 TGCGCCAGCAGCTTGGTAGTGTTTCAGAGCGATGACCCAGATACGCAGTATTTT CASSLVVFQSDDPDTQYF
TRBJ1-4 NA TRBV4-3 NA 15 TGCGCCAGCAGCCAAGATTTCAGGGTTAATGAAAAACTGTTTTTT CASSQDFRVNEKLFF
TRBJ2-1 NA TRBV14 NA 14 TGTGCCAGCAGCCAAATGGCGGGGCGCAATGAGCAGTTCTTC CASSQMAGRNEQFF
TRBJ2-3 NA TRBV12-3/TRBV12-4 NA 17 TGTGCCAGCAGTGGCCCGGGGAGCGGACGCCTTCCAGATACGCAGTATTTT CASSGPGSGRLPDTQYF
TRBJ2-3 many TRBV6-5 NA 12 TGTGCGTCAGGAGTGGGGTCGGATACGCAGTATTTT CASGVGSDTQYF
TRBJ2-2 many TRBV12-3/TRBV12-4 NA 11 TGTGCCAGCACTGGGGGCGGGGAGCTGTTTTTT CASTGGGELFF
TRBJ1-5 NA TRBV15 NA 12 TGTGCCACCAGCAGAGATCGGGAGCCCCAGCATTTT CATSRDREPQHF
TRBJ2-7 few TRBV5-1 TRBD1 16 TGCGCCAGCAGCTTGGTGGGGACAGGGGTGAAGTACGAGCAGTACTTC CASSLVGTGVKYEQYF
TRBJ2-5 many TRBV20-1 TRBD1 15 TGCAGTGCTAGAGGACGACAGGGGTCCCAAGAGACCCAGTACTTC CSARGRQGSQETQYF
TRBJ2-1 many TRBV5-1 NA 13 TGTGCCAGCAGTTTGGGGAGTTACAATGAGCAGTTCTTC CASSLGSYNEQFF
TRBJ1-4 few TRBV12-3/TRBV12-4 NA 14 TGTGCCAGCAGTTTTAGAGCCCATAATGAAAAACTGTTTTTT CASSFRAHNEKLFF
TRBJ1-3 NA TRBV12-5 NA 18 TGTGCTAGTGGTTTGGACTATTCCGGGACCCACTCTGGAAACACCATATATTTT CASGLDYSGTHSGNTIYF
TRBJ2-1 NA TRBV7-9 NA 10 TGTGCTCCTGGGGGCAATGAGCAGTTCTTC CAPGGNEQFF
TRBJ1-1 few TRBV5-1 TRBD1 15 TGCGCCAGCAGCTTGTCAAGGGGGCCCAACACTGAAGCTTTCTTT CASSLSRGPNTEAFF
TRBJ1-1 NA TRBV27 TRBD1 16 TGTGCCAGCAGTCCCGGGGACAGGGGTTTGAACACTGAAGCTTTCTTT CASSPGDRGLNTEAFF
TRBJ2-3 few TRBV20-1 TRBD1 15 TGCAGTGCTAGAGATTTAGGGACAGTATCAGATACGCAGTATTTT CSARDLGTVSDTQYF
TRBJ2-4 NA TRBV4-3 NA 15 TGCGCCAGCAGCCAAGGGGGGGTCCTCAAAAACATTCAGTACTTC CASSQGGVLKNIQYF
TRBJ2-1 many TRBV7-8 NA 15 TGTGCCAGCAGCTTAAGGGCTAGCAGCCACAATGAGCAGTTCTTC CASSLRASSHNEQFF
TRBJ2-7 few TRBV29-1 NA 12 TGCAGCGTTCCGACTAGTCACGGCGAGCAGTACTTC CSVPTSHGEQYF
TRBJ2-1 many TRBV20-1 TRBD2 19 TGCAGTGCTAGAGTCTCCGGGACTAGCGGGGTCAGCTCCTACAATGAGCAGTTCTTC CSARVSGTSGVSSYNEQFF
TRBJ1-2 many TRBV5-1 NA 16 TGCGCCAGCAGCCCGCAAACCAGTCTGGGGGACTATGGCTACACCTTC CASSPQTSLGDYGYTF
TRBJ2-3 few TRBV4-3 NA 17 TGCGCCAGCAGCCAAGATCCTCGACTGGGTAGCACAGATACGCAGTATTTT CASSQDPRLGSTDTQYF
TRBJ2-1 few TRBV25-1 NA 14 TGTGCCAGCAGGAAAACAACCGGGGCCAATGAGCAGTTCTTC CASRKTTGANEQFF
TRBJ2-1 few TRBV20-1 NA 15 TGCAGTGCTAGAGATTTCCGGGAGCCGACCGGTGAGCAGTTCTTC CSARDFREPTGEQFF